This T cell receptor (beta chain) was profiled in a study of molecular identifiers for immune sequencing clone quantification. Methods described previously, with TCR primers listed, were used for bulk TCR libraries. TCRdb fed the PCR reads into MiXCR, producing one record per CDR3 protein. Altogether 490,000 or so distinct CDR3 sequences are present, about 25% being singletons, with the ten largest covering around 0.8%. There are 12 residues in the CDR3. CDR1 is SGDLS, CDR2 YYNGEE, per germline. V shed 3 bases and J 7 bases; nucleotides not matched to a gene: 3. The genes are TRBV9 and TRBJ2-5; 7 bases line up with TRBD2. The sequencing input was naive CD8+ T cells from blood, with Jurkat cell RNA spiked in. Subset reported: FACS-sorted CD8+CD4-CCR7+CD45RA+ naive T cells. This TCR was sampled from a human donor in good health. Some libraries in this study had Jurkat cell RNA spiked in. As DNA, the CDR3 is TGTGCCAGCAGCGCTGGGGGGGGGACCCAGTACTTC. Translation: CASSAGGGTQYF. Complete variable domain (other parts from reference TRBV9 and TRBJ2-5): DSGVTQTPKHLITATGQRVTLRCSPRSGDLSVYWYQQSLDQGLQFLIQYYNGEERAKGNILERFSAQQFPDLHSELNLSSLELGDSALYFCASSAGGGTQYFGPGTRLLVL.